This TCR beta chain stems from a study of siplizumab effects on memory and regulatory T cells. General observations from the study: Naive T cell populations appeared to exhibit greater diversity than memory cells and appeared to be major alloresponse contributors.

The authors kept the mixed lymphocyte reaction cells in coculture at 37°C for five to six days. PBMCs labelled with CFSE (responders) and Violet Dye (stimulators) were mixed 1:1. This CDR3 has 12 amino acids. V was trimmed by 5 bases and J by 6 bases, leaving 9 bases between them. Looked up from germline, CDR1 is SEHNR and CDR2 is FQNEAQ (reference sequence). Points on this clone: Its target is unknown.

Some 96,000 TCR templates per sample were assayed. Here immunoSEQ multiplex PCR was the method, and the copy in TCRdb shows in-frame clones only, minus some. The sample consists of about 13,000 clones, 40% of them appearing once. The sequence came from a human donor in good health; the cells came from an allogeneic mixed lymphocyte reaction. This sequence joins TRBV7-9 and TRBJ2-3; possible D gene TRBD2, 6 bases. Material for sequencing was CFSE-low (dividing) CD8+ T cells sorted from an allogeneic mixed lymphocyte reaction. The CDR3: CASSPRGDTQYF. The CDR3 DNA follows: TGTGCCAGCAGCCCCCGGGGGGATACGCAGTATTTT.